This TCR beta chain was identified in a study of T cells after yellow fever vaccination (dated by TCRdb to between 2019 and 2020). A note on the overall study: The SMART-Seq v4 Ultra Low Input RNA kit was used to prepare libraries from fractions with low cell numbers. Two healthy male donors, one aged 18 to 30 and one aged 30 to 40 years, made up the cohort. Blood samples were taken at several timepoints before and after primary and secondary immunization, and bulk PBMC replicates and cell subsets were isolated. To track T-cell clones before and after primary and booster YFV17D yellow fever vaccination, bulk TCR alpha and beta repertoires were sequenced longitudinally.

The germline V gene yields SQVTM for CDR1 and ANQGSEA for CDR2. V ends up 4 bases short and J 0 bases short, with an unmatched junction base count of 0. Counted from cysteine to phenylalanine, this CDR3 has 14 amino acids. Only CDR3 DNA is held: 42 bases, read in frame from base 1. Synthesis of TCR cDNA relied on 5'RACE template switching, a step that introduced a universal primer site along with unique molecular identifiers. Priming of cDNA synthesis was performed from both the TCR alpha and TCR beta constant segments. Two PCR steps were used to amplify libraries, with sample barcodes and sequencing adapters being added in the second step. Sequencing of the libraries was done on either Illumina HiSeq 2500 (2x100 bp) or NovaSeq (2x150 bp). The study's own analysis went as follows. Reads were demultiplexed and collapsed into UMI consensus sequences with MIGEC, and V(D)J alignment was performed with MiXCR. Vaccine-responding clonotypes were defined with edgeR using replicate PBMC samples, requiring FDR below 0.01 and a log2 fold change above 5 up to day 15. Each bulk clonotype was labeled CD4 or CD8 based on which sequenced repertoire, CD4 or CD8, contained the clonotype at higher abundance. Using fastp trimming at Q25 and MiXCR clonotype assembly, TCRdb reanalyzed the public sequencing data and kept in-frame beta chains. Duplicate CDR3 protein sequences are folded into a single record with the most common DNA and genes. The V and J calls and clone size are TCRdb's, not the authors'. The sample contains about 180,000 distinct CDR3 sequences, roughly 6.4% of them found a single time. The biggest ten clones account for less than 3.5% of the sample.

There are many counts of this clonotype. Its cognate antigen has yet to be identified. The input lacks base qualities; no much larger clone sits a single base away. On the study overall, not on this receptor specifically: Computational filtering was required because FACS-sorted repertoires could contain abundant contaminating clonotypes from the bulk population. Compared with the primary T-cell response, the secondary T-cell response was weaker but faster, peaking on day 5 rather than day 15. After the booster, most of the clones that had expanded following primary vaccination were detected again (roughly 97% of CD4 and roughly nine tenths of CD8), which suggests that memory was broadly maintained. A small fraction of clonotypes appeared in both the CD4 and CD8 compartments, likely as a result of convergent recombination. Because the study included only a couple of donors, the extent to which the findings can be generalized is limited.

The treatment or condition label here, explained by the study, means: live attenuated yellow fever vaccine strain. PBMCs were isolated from peripheral blood using a standard Ficoll-Paque protocol. Dynabeads CD4 and CD8 positive selection kits were used to isolate CD4 and CD8 T-cell fractions. TriZol was used to extract RNA from bulk PBMCs, from CD4 and CD8 fractions, and from dextramer-positive and dextramer-negative fractions. Sequences were derived from CD4+ T cells sorted from PBMCs, sampled on the day of the first yellow fever vaccination. This chain joins TRBV29-1 to TRBJ1-5; 10 of the junction bases match TRBD1. This sequence was found in a man aged 18 to 30 who received the YFV17D yellow fever vaccine. The CDR3 is CSVGTGGSNQPQHF. The DNA sequence is TGCAGCGTTGGGACAGGGGGTAGCAATCAGCCCCAGCATTTT.